This T cell receptor (beta chain) was observed in a study of cytomegalovirus exposure and HLA in healthy donors. The protocol was immunoSEQ multiplex PCR, while the TCRdb copy is restricted to in-frame clones and leaves out a portion. The data hold about 150,000 clones, with approximately 90% observed a single time. The CDR3 extends over 14 amino acids. V was shortened by 7 bases and J by 7 bases, with 17 bases between the two germline ends. The V gene's germline CDR1 is LNHDA and CDR2 SQIVND (reference sequence). The rearrangement joins TRBV19 to TRBJ1-3; D perhaps matches TRBD1 (5 bases). The source material was PBMCs. The sequence derives from a man between 18 and 29 years old in good health and CMV-seropositive. Here the CDR3 reads CASTLRGISNTIYF. CDR3 coding DNA: TGTGCCAGTACTCTAAGGGGCATTTCGAACACCATATATTTT.